These 18 T cell receptor beta chains came from one sample sequenced in a study of blood T cell repertoires in COVID-19. The repertoire was sequenced with immunoSEQ multiplex PCR; TCRdb's copy has only in-frame clones and lacks some. The profile covers under 75,000 clones, with around 85% appearing a single time and around 5.4% taken by the ten largest. The sequenced sample was peripheral blood. The receptors here all came from a woman in her 70s with acute or convalescent COVID-19.

The chain carries TRBV27 and TRBJ2-5; 11 positions match TRBD2. Trimming at V came to 5 bases and at J to 5 bases, leaving 7 bases not matched to a gene. This CDR3 comprises 15 residues. Germline assignment: CDR1 MNHEY and CDR2 SMNVEV (reference sequence). The DNA for the CDR3 is TGTGCCAGCAGTCCGACGACTAGCGGGGCGGAGACCCAGTACTTC. Translating gives CASSPTTSGAETQYF.

This clone has just one count. V is TRBV18 and J is TRBJ1-3, with 9 bases aligning to TRBD1. CDR1 and CDR2 from the germline V gene are KGHSH and LQKENI. Losses at the gene ends were 1 base for V and 2 bases for J; bases not matched to a gene: 9. The CDR3 contains 18 residues. This chain's CDR3 is CASSPRGQGNQPGNTIYF. Written as DNA, the CDR3 is TGTGCCAGCTCACCACGGGGACAGGGCAACCAACCTGGAAACACCATATATTTT.

J is TRBJ2-7 and V is TRBV28; D perhaps matches TRBD1 (6 bases). This CDR3 has 13 residues. Per the germline V gene, CDR1 is MDHEN and CDR2 is SYDVKM. The V and J ends lost 6 bases and 4 bases respectively, with 13 bases between them. The DNA for the CDR3 is TGTGCCAGCAGGAACTCGGACAGTTACGAGCAGTACTTC. The encoded protein is CASRNSDSYEQYF. The full variable domain, with the rest looked up from reference TRBV28 and TRBJ2-7, is DVKVTQSSRYLVKRTGEKVFLECVQDMDHENMFWYRQDPGLGLRLIYFSYDVKMKEKGDIPEGYSVSREKKERFSLILESASTNQTSMYLCASRNSDSYEQYFGPGTRLTVT.

The CDR3 region has the DNA TGTGCCAGCAGCTTAGTAAACAGGCTGCCTGGCTACACCTTC. This encodes CASSLVNRLPGYTF. J is TRBJ1-2 and V is TRBV7-2; the D gene is possibly TRBD1 (5 bases). V shed 1 base and J shed 7 bases, with 13 bases lying between them. CDR1 SGHTA and CDR2 FQGNSA come from the germline V gene. This CDR3 spans 14 amino acids.

The chain couples TRBV3-1 (or the pseudogene TRBV3-2) to TRBJ2-5, with 8 bases identical to TRBD2. Trimming cost V 2 bases and J 5 bases; bases outside gene matches: 10. This CDR3 has 16 amino acids. Germline values: CDR1 LGHDT, CDR2 YNNKEL (reference sequence). In DNA, the CDR3 is TGTGCCAGCAGCCAATGGTTGCCAGCGGGGGACGAGACCCAGTACTTC. This gives the protein CASSQWLPAGDETQYF.

The J gene is TRBJ1-5, the V gene TRBV15; D remains ambiguous. The CDR3 loop spans 15 amino acids. The germline V gene encodes CDR1 LNHNV and CDR2 YYDKDF (reference sequence). V was shortened by 1 base and J by 4 bases, with 11 bases between the two germline ends. The CDR3 DNA reads as TGTGCCACCAGCAGAGTCGGCGGTGGGAATCAGCCCCAGCATTTT. Translated: CATSRVGGGNQPQHF.

This clone was seen a handful of times. The chain carries TRBV9 and TRBJ2-3; 9 positions match TRBD1. With 3 bases clipped from V and 5 bases from J, the junction kept 7 bases outside the gene matches. Germline CDR1 SGDLS, CDR2 YYNGEE. There are 15 residues in the CDR3. The CDR3 DNA follows: TGTGCCAGCAGCGGACGGACAGGGGCGGTAGATACGCAGTATTTT. It translates to CASSGRTGAVDTQYF.

The rearrangement links TRBV6-1 to TRBJ2-4; tentatively, D is TRBD2 (6 bases). Germline V gives CDR1 MNHNS, CDR2 SASEGT. CDR3 length equals 14 residues. The V gene lost 0 bases and the J gene lost 8 bases, with 11 bases spanning the gap. The CDR3, as DNA: TGTGCCAGCAGTGAAGCTGGGGGGTACGACATTCAGTACTTC. Translated, it gives CASSEAGGYDIQYF.

This clone came up once. The chain uses TRBV11-1 and TRBJ2-1; TRBD2 matches at 8 bases. With V trimmed by 5 bases and J by 1 base, 4 bases remained unmatched. In germline, CDR1 is SGHAT, CDR2 FQDESV (reference sequence). The CDR3 sequence is 15 residues long. The CDR3 sequence: CASSRTSLSYNEQFF. For the CDR3, the DNA is TGTGCCAGCAGCCGGACTAGCTTGTCCTACAATGAGCAGTTCTTC.

V is TRBV5-1 and J is TRBJ2-1; weak D call: TRBD1 (5 bases). This CDR3 has 14 amino acids. In germline, CDR1 is SGHRS, CDR2 YFSETQ. The V and J ends lost 0 bases and 2 bases respectively, with 6 bases between them. The CDR3 DNA is TGCGCCAGCAGCTTGGCAGGGCCCTACAATGAGCAGTTCTTC. This codes for CASSLAGPYNEQFF.

The rearrangement uses TRBV15 and TRBJ2-7; D not resolved. V dropped 0 bases and J dropped 10 bases, with 16 bases sitting between them. The germline V gene has CDR1 LNHNV and CDR2 YYDKDF (reference sequence). The length of the CDR3 is 14 residues. The CDR3 region is CATSRDLPTLLQYF. The CDR3, as DNA: TGTGCCACCAGCAGAGATCTACCCACATTACTACAGTACTTC. Variable domain in full (rest from reference TRBV15 and TRBJ2-7): DAMVIQNPRYQVTQFGKPVTLSCSQTLNHNVMYWYQQKSSQAPKLLFHYYDKDFNNEADTPDNFQSRRPNTSFCFLDIRSPGLGDTAMYLCATSRDLPTLLQYFGPGTRLTVT.

The J gene is TRBJ1-1, the V gene TRBV5-8, with D possibly being TRBD1 (5 bases). The CDR3 covers 16 residues. V was shortened by 1 base and J by 0 bases, with 13 bases between the two germline ends. Germline V gene sequence: CDR1 SGHTS, CDR2 YDEGEE. The CDR3 nucleotides read TGTGCCAGCAGCTTGTTTTCTAGGGGCTTGAACACTGAAGCTTTCTTT. It specifies CASSLFSRGLNTEAFF.

The V gene is TRBV7-9, the J gene TRBJ2-3, with a tentative D call TRBD1 (6 bases). The CDR3 runs 14 residues. V lost 1 base to trimming and J lost 5 bases, with 10 bases between them. Germline-derived CDR1 and CDR2 are SEHNR and FQNEAQ (reference sequence). CDR3 DNA sequence: TGTGCCAGCAGCTTAGGGCCAGGGGTAGATACGCAGTATTTT. This gives the protein CASSLGPGVDTQYF.

A few counts support this clone. This chain links TRBV2 with TRBJ1-5; 8 bases map to TRBD1. CDR3 length equals 15 residues. The germline V gene encodes CDR1 SNHLY and CDR2 FYNNEI. The J segment lost 4 bases and the V segment lost 6 bases, leaving 8 bases of the junction unmatched. The CDR3 DNA reads as TGTGCCAGCAGCCCCCTCCAGGGGGCGAATCAGCCCCAGCATTTT. It translates to CASSPLQGANQPQHF.

This clone was counted a few times. This rearrangement joins TRBV7-2 to TRBJ2-2; 8 bases are shared with TRBD2. The CDR3 runs 18 residues. Per germline, CDR1 SGHTA and CDR2 FQGNSA. The V segment lost 4 bases and the J segment 1 base; nucleotides outside the gene matches: 11. The CDR3 sequence: CASSSPGLVPENTGELFF. The CDR3 coding sequence is TGTGCCAGCAGCTCCCCGGGACTAGTCCCGGAGAACACCGGGGAGCTGTTTTTT.

V usage is TRBV18 and J usage is TRBJ1-2, with TRBD1 matching 11 bases. The ends lost 2 bases at V and 4 bases at J; junction bases unmatched: 3. Germline V lookup: CDR1 KGHSH, CDR2 LQKENI. The CDR3 length is 15 residues. CDR3 coding DNA: TGTGCCAGCTCACCAGGGACAGGGGGTACCTATGGCTACACCTTC. As protein: CASSPGTGGTYGYTF.

This chain links TRBV30 with TRBJ1-3, with a tentative D call TRBD1 (6 bases). CDR1 is GTSNPN and CDR2 is SVGIG in the germline V gene (reference sequence). Trimming shortened V by 3 bases and J by 2 bases, and 8 bases separated the two germline ends. The CDR3 totals 13 residues. CDR3 bases: TGTGCCTGGAGGGCAGGGGCTGGAAACACCATATATTTT. Its translation: CAWRAGAGNTIYF.

The chain uses TRBV28 and TRBJ1-5, with 8 bases fitting TRBD1. The CDR3 extends over 16 amino acids. The germline CDR1 and CDR2 sequences are MDHEN and SYDVKM. The CDR3 region is CATRGRGQRNNQPQHF. For the CDR3, the DNA is TGTGCGACCCGGGGCAGGGGGCAGAGGAACAATCAGCCCCAGCATTTT.